What follows are 18 T cell receptor beta chains derived from one specimen sequenced in a study of blood T cell repertoires in COVID-19. Assay: immunoSEQ multiplex PCR; the TCRdb copy retains only in-frame clones and omits some. The sample has about 240,000 clones, roughly 90% seen once; the top ten hold 2.6%. Sequences were obtained from PBMCs or T cells enriched from blood (not recorded which). These TCRs come from a young woman with acute COVID-19.

This chain links TRBV5-5 with TRBJ1-5; D call uncertain. CDR1 is SGHKS, CDR2 YYEKEE, per germline (reference sequence). CDR3 size: 15 residues. V lost 1 base to trimming and J lost 6 bases, with 14 bases between them. The CDR3 reads CASSLWSEEAQPQHF. The CDR3 DNA reads as TGTGCCAGCAGCTTGTGGTCCGAGGAGGCTCAGCCCCAGCATTTT.

The V gene is TRBV3-1 (or the pseudogene TRBV3-2), the J gene TRBJ1-2; D ambiguous. The CDR3 is 14 residues long. V lost 3 bases and J 6 bases, leaving 14 bases between the germline ends. Germline CDR1 LGHDT, CDR2 YNNKEL (reference sequence). The CDR3 DNA is TGTGCCAGCAGCCATCTCGGGAAACGAGATGGCTACACCTTC. Translation: CASSHLGKRDGYTF.

The chain couples TRBV15 to TRBJ1-4, with TRBD1 matching 9 bases. V shed 4 bases and J 8 bases; nucleotides not matched to a gene: 11. The CDR3 length is 16 residues. Germline V lookup: CDR1 LNHNV, CDR2 YYDKDF (reference sequence). For the CDR3, the DNA is TGTGCCACCAGCACCGACGACAGGGGGTACAGGGAAAAACTGTTTTTT. It specifies CATSTDDRGYREKLFF.

The chain couples TRBV4-1 to TRBJ2-3; the match to TRBD2 covers 8 bases. This CDR3 is built from 17 residues. V lost 4 bases and J lost 2; bases outside the gene matches: 11. The V gene's germline CDR1 is MGHRA and CDR2 YSYEKL. CDR3 sequence: CASSRAIGGASTDTQYF. For the CDR3, the DNA is TGCGCCAGCAGCCGCGCGATCGGGGGGGCTTCCACAGATACGCAGTATTTT.

The chain has TRBV19 and TRBJ1-5, with TRBD1 matching over 7 bases. CDR3 size: 14 residues. The germline V gene encodes CDR1 LNHDA and CDR2 SQIVND (reference sequence). The V gene end was trimmed by 10 bases and the J gene end by 0 bases; junction bases not matched to a gene: 6. The CDR3 reads CATEGQYSNQPQHF. The CDR3 DNA reads as TGTGCCACAGAGGGACAGTATAGCAATCAGCCCCAGCATTTT.

Here the CDR3 DNA reads TGTGCCAGCAGCCCTGCCCCGGGGAACACTGAAGCTTTCTTT. It encodes CASSPAPGNTEAFF. This sequence joins TRBV11-2 and TRBJ1-1; D is undetermined. V lost 5 bases and J 1 base, leaving 11 bases between the germline ends. CDR1 is SGHAT, CDR2 FQNNGV, per germline. This CDR3 contains 14 residues. Full variable domain (rest looked up from reference TRBV11-2 and TRBJ1-1): EAGVAQSPRYKIIEKRQSVAFWCNPISGHATLYWYQQILGQGPKLLIQFQNNGVVDDSQLPKDRFSAERLKGVDSTLKIQPAKLEDSAVYLCASSPAPGNTEAFFGQGTRLTVV.

As DNA, the CDR3 is TGTGCCAGCAGGTTCGACACTGAAGCTTTCTTT. This gives the protein CASRFDTEAFF. This chain connects TRBV28 to TRBJ1-1, with D hard to call. Germline values: CDR1 MDHEN, CDR2 SYDVKM. The CDR3 consists of 11 residues. The V end lost 6 bases, the J end lost 3 bases, and 5 bases lay between the germline ends.

The rearrangement joins TRBV12-3 or TRBV12-4 to TRBJ1-1; no firm D call. The CDR3 is 11 amino acids. V lost 5 bases and J 7 bases, leaving 8 bases between the germline ends. Here the CDR3 DNA reads TGTGCCAGCAGTCCAAGCTATGAAGCTTTCTTT. It is translated as CASSPSYEAFF.

This sequence joins TRBV18 and TRBJ1-1, with D possibly TRBD1 on 6 matching bases. Germline CDR1 is KGHSH and CDR2 is LQKENI. This CDR3 has 16 residues. Trimming took off 0 bases at V and 2 bases at J, with 13 bases between the two ends. In nucleotides, the CDR3 is TGTGCCAGCTCACCACCCGGATGGGGGGGCAACACTGAAGCTTTCTTT. Protein: CASSPPGWGGNTEAFF.

V usage is TRBV5-6 and J usage is TRBJ2-7, with unresolved D. Germline loops: CDR1 SGHDT, CDR2 YYEEEE. CDR3 length: 13 residues. V lost 1 base, J lost 2 bases, and 7 bases lay in between. The CDR3 DNA is TGTGCCAGCAGCTTGACGGTAACCTACGAGCAGTACTTC. It specifies CASSLTVTYEQYF. Complete variable domain (other parts from reference TRBV5-6 and TRBJ2-7): DAGVTQSPTHLIKTRGQQVTLRCSPKSGHDTVSWYQQALGQGPQFIFQYYEEEERQRGNFPDRFSGHQFPNYSSELNVNALLLGDSALYLCASSLTVTYEQYFGPGTRLTVT.

The chain uses TRBV5-1 and TRBJ2-1; 10 bases agree with TRBD1. V dropped 4 bases and J dropped 5; count of bases not matched to a gene: 3. Germline V CDR1 and CDR2: SGHRS, YFSETQ. This CDR3 has 14 residues. CDR3 residues: CASSTGQGDNEQFF. CDR3 DNA sequence: TGCGCCAGCAGCACCGGACAGGGGGACAATGAGCAGTTCTTC.

Concerning this clone: Other DNA variants within this sample encode the same CDR3. Here the CDR3 reads CASSLTGGTEAFF. CDR3 sequence (DNA): TGTGCCAGCAGCTTGACAGGGGGAACTGAAGCTTTCTTT. The chain carries TRBV7-9 and TRBJ1-1; TRBD1 aligns across 9 bases. The CDR3 runs 13 residues. V lost 3 bases to trimming and J lost 5 bases; unmatched junction nucleotides: 1. The V gene's germline CDR1 is SEHNR and CDR2 FQNEAQ (reference sequence).

This rearrangement joins TRBV6-6 to TRBJ2-3; a weak D match, TRBD1 (6 bases). This CDR3 has 15 amino acids. Trimming shortened V by 4 bases and J by 6 bases, and 17 bases separated the two germline ends. CDR1 and CDR2 (germline): MNHNY, SVGAGI (reference sequence). This CDR3 is CASSSFDRKGDTQYF. The CDR3 DNA reads TGTGCCAGCAGTTCCTTCGACAGGAAGGGGGATACGCAGTATTTT.

The rearrangement links TRBV10-2 to TRBJ1-2; D perhaps matches TRBD1 (6 bases). Germline CDR1 and CDR2: WSHSY and SAAADI. Between the trimmed V and J ends, which lost 10 bases and 8 bases, there was a span of 17 bases. The CDR3 length is 12 residues. The DNA of the CDR3 is TGCGCCACCGCGGCCAGGGGCGGAGGCTACACCTTC. Translated: CATAARGGGYTF.

This chain links TRBV6-5 with TRBJ1-2; 9 nucleotides align to TRBD1. Unmatched junction bases numbered 5, after V lost 6 bases and J lost 3 bases. Germline V CDR1 and CDR2: MNHEY, SVGAGI. The CDR3 loop spans 14 amino acids. The CDR3 region has the DNA TGTGCCAGCAGCCCGACAGGGGGTGACTATGGCTACACCTTC. Translating gives CASSPTGGDYGYTF.

The V and J genes are TRBV10-3 and TRBJ1-1, with 8 nucleotides matching TRBD1. The germline V gene has CDR1 ENHRY and CDR2 SYGVKD. V was pared by 3 bases and J by 6 bases, with 6 bases of the junction left unmatched. The CDR3 contains 14 residues. The CDR3 sequence is CAISESGTGPEAFF. The CDR3 nucleotides read TGTGCCATCAGTGAAAGCGGGACAGGACCTGAAGCTTTCTTT.

The V call is TRBV18, the J call TRBJ1-2, with D uncertain. V lost 6 bases, J lost 3 bases, and 14 bases lay in between. The CDR3 runs to 14 residues. Per the germline V gene, CDR1 is KGHSH and CDR2 is LQKENI. The CDR3 bases are TGTGCCAGCTCCCTGGGCCGGCGGGACTATGGCTACACCTTC. This encodes CASSLGRRDYGYTF.

A word on this clone: In the same sample, other DNA sequences code for this CDR3. The V gene is TRBV9, the J gene TRBJ2-2; no firm D call. Germline V CDR1 and CDR2: SGDLS, YYNGEE. Between the trimmed V and J ends, which lost 1 base and 8 bases, there was a span of 6 bases. The CDR3 covers 12 residues. Here the CDR3 DNA reads TGTGCCAGCAGCGTACGGTCGGGGGAGCTGTTTTTT. Protein sequence: CASSVRSGELFF. Full variable domain (rest looked up from reference TRBV9 and TRBJ2-2): DSGVTQTPKHLITATGQRVTLRCSPRSGDLSVYWYQQSLDQGLQFLIQYYNGEERAKGNILERFSAQQFPDLHSELNLSSLELGDSALYFCASSVRSGELFFGEGSRLTVL.